This T cell receptor (beta chain) was documented in a study of T cell repertoires in aging, cancer and after chemotherapy. Study-wide background: Chronic lymphocytic leukemia patients on fludarabine- or bendamustine-based regimens gave paired samples before and after chemotherapy.

The CDR3 is made up of 14 amino acids. V lost 8 bases and J lost 0, with 14 bases in between. Germline V gene lookup returns CDR1 MNHEY and CDR2 SVGAGI. Peripheral blood genomic DNA, not sorted cells or RNA, was the template. Rearranged V-D-J TRB sequences were amplified with a mixed TRB-A/B primer pool. From the multiplex PCR reads, TCRdb called clonotypes with MiXCR, one entry per CDR3 protein. The table lists approximately 6,600 distinct CDR3 sequences, roughly 29% of them singletons. Whole-study findings and limits: Across the chemotherapy interval, each cancer cohort showed higher median generation probability, suggesting thymic rebound. Compared with age-matched healthy donors, untreated hematological or solid cancer patients showed higher blood TCR clonality. These repertoire data do not allow conclusions about immunological memory after chemotherapy.

This clonotype was detected only a few times. Its antigen is as yet unknown. The sequence was obtained from a human donor with a blood cancer. The donor label of this sample is uncertain. The chain recombines TRBV6-5 with TRBJ2-7, with D unresolved. The sample was blood. CDR3 sequence (DNA): TGTGCCAGCTCACGGACGGATTCCTCCTACGAGCAGTACTTC. Protein: CASSRTDSSYEQYF.